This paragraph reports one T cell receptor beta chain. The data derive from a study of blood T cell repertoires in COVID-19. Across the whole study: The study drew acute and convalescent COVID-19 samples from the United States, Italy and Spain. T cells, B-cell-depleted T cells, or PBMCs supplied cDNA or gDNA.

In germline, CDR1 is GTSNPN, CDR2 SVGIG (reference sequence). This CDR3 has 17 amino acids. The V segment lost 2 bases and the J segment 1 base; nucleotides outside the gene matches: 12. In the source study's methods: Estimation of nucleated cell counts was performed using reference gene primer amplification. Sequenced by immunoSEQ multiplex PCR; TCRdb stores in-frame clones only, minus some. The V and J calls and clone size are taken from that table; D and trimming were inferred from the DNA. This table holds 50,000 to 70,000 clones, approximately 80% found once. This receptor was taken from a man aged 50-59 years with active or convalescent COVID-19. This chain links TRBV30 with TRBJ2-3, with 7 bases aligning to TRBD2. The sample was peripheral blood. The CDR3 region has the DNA TGTGCCTGGAGTACCCCTATGCGGGAGTGGGGCACAGATACGCAGTATTTT. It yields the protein CAWSTPMREWGTDTQYF.